This T cell receptor (beta chain) was sequenced during a study of T-cell memory formation after mild COVID-19. General study points: Memory cells collected pre-infection included some clones that later responded, suggesting cross-reactive memory joined. Largely, contracting CD4+ clones fell within CM and EM, and contracting CD8+ clones within EMRA. The study found balanced CD4/CD8 in clones contracting day 15 to 85 and a CD4+ lean in later expanders.

Germline CDR1 LGHNA, CDR2 YNFKEQ. The V gene lost 0 bases and the J gene lost 5 bases, with 13 bases spanning the gap. This CDR3 region has 16 residues. Details on this clonotype: Its target is not known.

TCRdb called the 5' RACE reads again in MiXCR, with one record for every CDR3 protein. This table has 350,000 or so distinct CDR3 sequences, less than 25% appearing once. The sample comprised PBMCs or a T cell subset sorted from them (not recorded which). The sequence was collected from a young man who had mild COVID-19 (a few samples of this study predate the infection). Cell type and time point are not known. This chain connects TRBV4-2 to TRBJ2-2; D is uncertain. The CDR3 region is CASSQESRRLTGELFF. CDR3 nucleotide sequence: TGTGCCAGCAGCCAAGAGAGTCGCCGTCTGACCGGGGAGCTGTTTTTT.